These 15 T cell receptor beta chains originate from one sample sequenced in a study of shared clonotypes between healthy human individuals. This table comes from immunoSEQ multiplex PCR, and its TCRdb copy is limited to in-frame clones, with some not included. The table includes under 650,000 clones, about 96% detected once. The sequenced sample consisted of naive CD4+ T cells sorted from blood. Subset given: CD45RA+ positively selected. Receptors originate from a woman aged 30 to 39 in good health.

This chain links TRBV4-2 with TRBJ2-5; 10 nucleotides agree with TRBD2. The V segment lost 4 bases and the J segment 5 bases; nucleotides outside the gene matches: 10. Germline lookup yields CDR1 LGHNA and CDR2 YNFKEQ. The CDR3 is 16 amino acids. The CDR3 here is CASSRGASGSLETQYF. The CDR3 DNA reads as TGTGCCAGCAGCCGAGGGGCTAGCGGGAGTCTGGAGACCCAGTACTTC.

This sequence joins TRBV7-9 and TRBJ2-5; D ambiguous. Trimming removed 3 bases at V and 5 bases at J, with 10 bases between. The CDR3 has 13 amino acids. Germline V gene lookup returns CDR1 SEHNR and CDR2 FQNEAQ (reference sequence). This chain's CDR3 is CASSFRAAETQYF. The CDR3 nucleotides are TGTGCCAGCAGCTTCCGTGCGGCGGAGACCCAGTACTTC.

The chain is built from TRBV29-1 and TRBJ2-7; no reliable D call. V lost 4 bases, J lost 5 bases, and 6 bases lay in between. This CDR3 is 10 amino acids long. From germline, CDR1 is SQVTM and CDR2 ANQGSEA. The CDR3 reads CSVGSHEQYF. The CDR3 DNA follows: TGCAGCGTTGGGTCCCACGAGCAGTACTTC.

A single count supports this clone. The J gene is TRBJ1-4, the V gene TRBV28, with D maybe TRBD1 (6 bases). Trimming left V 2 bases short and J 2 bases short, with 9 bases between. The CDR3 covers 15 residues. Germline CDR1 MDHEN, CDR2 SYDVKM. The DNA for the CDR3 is TGTGCCAGCAGTTTAACAGGGACTACTAATGAAAAACTGTTTTTT. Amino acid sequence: CASSLTGTTNEKLFF.

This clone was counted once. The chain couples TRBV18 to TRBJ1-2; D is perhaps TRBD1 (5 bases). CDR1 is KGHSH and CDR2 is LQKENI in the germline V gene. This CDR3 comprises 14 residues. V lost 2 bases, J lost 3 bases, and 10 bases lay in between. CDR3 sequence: CASSPSGEYYGYTF. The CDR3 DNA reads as TGTGCCAGCTCACCATCGGGGGAGTACTATGGCTACACCTTC.

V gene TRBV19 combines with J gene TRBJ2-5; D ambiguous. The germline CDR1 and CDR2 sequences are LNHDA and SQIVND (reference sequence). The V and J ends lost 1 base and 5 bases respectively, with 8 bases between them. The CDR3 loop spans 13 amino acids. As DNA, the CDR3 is TGTGCCAGTAGTATAGTTGGTTATGAGACCCAGTACTTC. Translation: CASSIVGYETQYF.

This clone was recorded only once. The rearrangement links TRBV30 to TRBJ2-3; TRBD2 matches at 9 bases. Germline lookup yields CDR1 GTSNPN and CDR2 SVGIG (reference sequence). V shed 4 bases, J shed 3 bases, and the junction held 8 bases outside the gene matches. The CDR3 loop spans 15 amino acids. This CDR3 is CAWNLAGSGTDTQYF. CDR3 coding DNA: TGTGCCTGGAATCTAGCGGGATCCGGGACAGATACGCAGTATTTT. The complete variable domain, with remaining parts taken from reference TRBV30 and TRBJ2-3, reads SQTIHQWPATLVQPVGSPLSLECTVEGTSNPNLYWYRQAAGRGLQLLFYSVGIGQISSEVPQNLSASRPQDRQFILSSKKLLLSDSGFYLCAWNLAGSGTDTQYFGPGTRLTVL.

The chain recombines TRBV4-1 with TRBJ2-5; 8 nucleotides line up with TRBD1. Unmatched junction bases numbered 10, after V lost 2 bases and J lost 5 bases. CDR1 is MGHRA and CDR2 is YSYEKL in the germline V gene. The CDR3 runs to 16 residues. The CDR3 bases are TGCGCCAGCAGCCAAAGTCTTGCAGGGGGCGATGAGACCCAGTACTTC. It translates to CASSQSLAGGDETQYF.

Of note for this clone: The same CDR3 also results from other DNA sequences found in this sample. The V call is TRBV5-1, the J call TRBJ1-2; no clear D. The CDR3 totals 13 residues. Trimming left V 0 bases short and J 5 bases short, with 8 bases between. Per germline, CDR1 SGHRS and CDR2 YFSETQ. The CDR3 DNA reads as TGCGCCAGCAGCTTGGGGACGGGATATGGCTACACCTTC. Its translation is CASSLGTGYGYTF.

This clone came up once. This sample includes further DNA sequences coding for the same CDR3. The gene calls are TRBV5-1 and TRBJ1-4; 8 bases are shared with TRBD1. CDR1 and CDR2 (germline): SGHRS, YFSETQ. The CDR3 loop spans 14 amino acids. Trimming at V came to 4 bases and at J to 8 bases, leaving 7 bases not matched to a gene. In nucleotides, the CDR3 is TGCGCCAGCAGCCTTGGACAGGGTGGGGAAAAACTGTTTTTT. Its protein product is CASSLGQGGEKLFF.

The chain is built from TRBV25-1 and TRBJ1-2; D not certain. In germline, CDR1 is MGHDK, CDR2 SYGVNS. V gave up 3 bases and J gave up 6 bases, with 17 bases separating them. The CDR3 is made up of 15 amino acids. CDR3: CASSDPTGPVNGYTF. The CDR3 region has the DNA TGTGCCAGCAGTGATCCTACCGGGCCCGTAAATGGCTACACCTTC.

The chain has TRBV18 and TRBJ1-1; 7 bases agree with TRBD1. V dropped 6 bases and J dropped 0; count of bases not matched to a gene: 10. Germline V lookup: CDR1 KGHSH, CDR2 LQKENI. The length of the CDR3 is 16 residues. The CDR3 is CASSLRDSTLNTEAFF. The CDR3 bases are TGTGCCAGCTCGCTACGGGACAGCACATTGAACACTGAAGCTTTCTTT.

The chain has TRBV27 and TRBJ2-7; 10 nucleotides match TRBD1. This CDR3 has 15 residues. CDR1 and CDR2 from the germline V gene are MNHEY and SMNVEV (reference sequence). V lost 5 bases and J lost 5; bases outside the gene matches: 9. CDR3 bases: TGTGCCAGCAGTCCTACGACAGGGGGCCGCGACGAGCAGTACTTC. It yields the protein CASSPTTGGRDEQYF.

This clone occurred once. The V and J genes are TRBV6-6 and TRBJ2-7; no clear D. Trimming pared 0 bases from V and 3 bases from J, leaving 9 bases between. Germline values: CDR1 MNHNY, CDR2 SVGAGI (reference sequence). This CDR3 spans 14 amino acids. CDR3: CASSYSWDNYEQYF. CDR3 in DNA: TGTGCCAGCAGTTACTCGTGGGATAACTACGAGCAGTACTTC.

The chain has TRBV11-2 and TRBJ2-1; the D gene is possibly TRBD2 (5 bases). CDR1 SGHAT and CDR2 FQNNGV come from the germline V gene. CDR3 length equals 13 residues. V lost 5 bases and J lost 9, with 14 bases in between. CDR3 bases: TGTGCCAGCAGCCTAACTAGTGTTGGTGAGCAGTTCTTC. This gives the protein CASSLTSVGEQFF. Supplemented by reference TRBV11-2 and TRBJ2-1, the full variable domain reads EAGVAQSPRYKIIEKRQSVAFWCNPISGHATLYWYQQILGQGPKLLIQFQNNGVVDDSQLPKDRFSAERLKGVDSTLKIQPAKLEDSAVYLCASSLTSVGEQFFGPGTRLTVL.